This TCR beta chain was retrieved from a study of blood T cell repertoires in COVID-19. Study in general: Samples came from the United States, Italy and Spain, spanning acute and convalescent COVID-19. Sample material is recorded as cDNA or gDNA derived from T cells, B-cell-depleted T cells, or PBMCs.

TCRdb keeps only in-frame clones here, not all; method: immunoSEQ multiplex PCR. This sample has 250,000 to 300,000 clones; about 89% occur once, and the top ten carry roughly 2.3%. Germline CDR1 SGHDT, CDR2 YYEEEE. CDR3 length: 14 residues. The V end was cut by 2 bases, the J end by 2 bases, with 8 bases between. The sequenced sample consisted of peripheral blood. The receptor's source is a man aged 50 to 59 with acute or convalescent COVID-19. The chain uses TRBV5-6 and TRBJ2-1; the D gene is possibly TRBD2 (5 bases). CDR3 protein: CASSFTGTYNEQFF. DNA of the CDR3: TGTGCCAGCAGCTTTACGGGGACCTACAATGAGCAGTTCTTC.